This TCR beta chain comes out of a study of Ad26.COV2.S vaccination and SARS-CoV-2 variants. Assay: immunoSEQ multiplex PCR; the TCRdb copy retains only in-frame clones and omits some. The repertoire holds some 420,000 clones, with approximately 88% as singletons. Treatment reported: over 15 received Ad26.COV2.S at low or high dose, single or two shots; about 5 received placebo; per-sample allocation not given. Sampling happened 63 days after the first vaccine or placebo injection. General observations from the study: Analyses of TCR breadth and depth may have underestimated total T cell responses. Reported findings describe substantial breadth in spike-specific CD8+ and CD4+ T cell responses following vaccination.

A word on this clone: Its antigen is still unknown.

Germline values: CDR1 KGHSH, CDR2 LQKENI. The V segment lost 2 bases and the J segment 1 base; nucleotides outside the gene matches: 5. The CDR3 covers 16 residues. The chain uses TRBV18 and TRBJ1-1; 9 bases align to TRBD1. The sequencing here drew on peripheral blood, taken in a trial of Ad26.COV2.S vaccine versus placebo. This clonotype originated in a person between 18 and 65 years old who received the Ad26.COV2.S COVID-19 vaccine or a placebo. CDR3 sequence: CASSPGQGMGNTEAFF. DNA for the CDR3: TGTGCCAGCTCACCAGGACAGGGGATGGGGAACACTGAAGCTTTCTTT.